These 7 T cell receptor beta chains were all obtained from the same sample, sequenced in a study of spatial heterogeneity in lung cancer. TCRdb reprocessed the 5' RACE reads with MiXCR, giving one entry per CDR3 protein. The table has about 2,100 distinct CDR3 sequences, 8% to 9.5% seen once. Stated time point: sample taken at primary tumor resection. The specimen comprised normal lung tissue next to the tumor, sampled at surgery. Receptors were obtained from a female donor with early-stage non-small cell lung cancer.

This clonotype rates as medium-sized. This chain links TRBV4-1 with TRBJ1-2; 9 bases agree with TRBD1. From germline, CDR1 is MGHRA and CDR2 YSYEKL. With V trimmed by 0 bases and J by 5 bases, 7 bases remained unmatched. There are 16 residues in the CDR3. The CDR3 is CASSQEGQGTFYGYTF. Written as DNA, the CDR3 is TGCGCCAGCAGCCAAGAGGGACAGGGAACGTTTTATGGCTACACCTTC.

This clonotype is categorized as medium-sized. The chain is built from TRBV6-5 and TRBJ1-1; unclear D gene. Trimming shortened V by 1 base and J by 3 bases, and 6 bases separated the two germline ends. The CDR3 is made up of 13 amino acids. Per germline, CDR1 MNHEY and CDR2 SVGAGI. This CDR3 is CASSYFGDTEAFF. The CDR3 region has the DNA TGTGCCAGCAGTTACTTCGGGGACACTGAAGCTTTCTTT.

This clonotype is categorized as medium-sized (0.01 to 0.1%). The chain uses TRBV5-1 and TRBJ2-1; 8 bases map to TRBD1. Germline values: CDR1 SGHRS, CDR2 YFSETQ. V lost 0 bases to trimming and J lost 9 bases; unmatched junction nucleotides: 11. CDR3 length: 16 amino acids. This CDR3 is CASSLAQGASYGEQFF. The CDR3 coding sequence is TGCGCCAGCAGCTTGGCGCAGGGGGCGAGTTACGGTGAGCAGTTCTTC.

This clonotype was observed at least ten times. V gene TRBV9 combines with J gene TRBJ2-5; 10 positions match TRBD2. In germline, CDR1 is SGDLS, CDR2 YYNGEE. J gave up 5 bases and V 0 bases, and 7 bases lay outside the gene matches. The CDR3 spans 16 residues. CDR3 sequence: CASSVGRAGGAETQYF. The CDR3 coding sequence is TGTGCCAGCAGCGTAGGCCGAGCGGGGGGGGCTGAGACCCAGTACTTC.

The V call is TRBV28, the J call TRBJ1-1; D is undetermined. V was pared by 3 bases and J by 5 bases, with 10 bases between. The CDR3 length is 13 residues. Looked up from germline, CDR1 is MDHEN and CDR2 is SYDVKM. The CDR3 coding sequence is TGTGCCAGCAGTTTCGAGGGTCTGACTGAAGCTTTCTTT. Translation: CASSFEGLTEAFF.

This clonotype is classed as medium-sized. The chain combines TRBV20-1 with TRBJ2-1; D is uncertain. CDR1 DFQATT and CDR2 SNEGSKA come from the germline V gene (reference sequence). The CDR3 sequence is 12 residues long. Trimming left V 0 bases short and J 9 bases short, with 9 bases between. The CDR3 protein is CSARDHVAEQFF. The DNA for the CDR3 is TGCAGTGCTAGAGATCACGTGGCTGAGCAGTTCTTC.

This clonotype was detected many times. V is TRBV28 and J is TRBJ2-7; 7 nucleotides line up with TRBD1. The J segment lost 3 bases and the V segment lost 6 bases, leaving 2 bases of the junction unmatched. This CDR3 has 12 residues. CDR1 and CDR2 from the germline V gene are MDHEN and SYDVKM. The CDR3 sequence is CASSSGGYEQYF. The CDR3 DNA sequence: TGTGCCAGCAGCTCAGGGGGCTACGAGCAGTACTTC.